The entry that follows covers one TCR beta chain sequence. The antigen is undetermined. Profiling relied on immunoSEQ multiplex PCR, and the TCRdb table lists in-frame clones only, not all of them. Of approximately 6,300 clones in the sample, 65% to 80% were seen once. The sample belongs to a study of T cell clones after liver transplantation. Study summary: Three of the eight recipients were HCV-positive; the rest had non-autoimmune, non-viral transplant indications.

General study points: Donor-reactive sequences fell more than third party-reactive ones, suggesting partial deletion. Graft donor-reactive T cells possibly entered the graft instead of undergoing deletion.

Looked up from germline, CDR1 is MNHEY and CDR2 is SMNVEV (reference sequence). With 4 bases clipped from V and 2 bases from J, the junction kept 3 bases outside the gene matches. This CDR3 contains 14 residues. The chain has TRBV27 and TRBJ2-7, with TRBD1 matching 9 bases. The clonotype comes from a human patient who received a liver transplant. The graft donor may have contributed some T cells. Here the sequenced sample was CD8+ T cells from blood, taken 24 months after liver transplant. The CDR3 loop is CASSWGTGPYEQYF. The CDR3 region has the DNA TGTGCCAGCAGTTGGGGGACAGGGCCCTACGAGCAGTACTTC.